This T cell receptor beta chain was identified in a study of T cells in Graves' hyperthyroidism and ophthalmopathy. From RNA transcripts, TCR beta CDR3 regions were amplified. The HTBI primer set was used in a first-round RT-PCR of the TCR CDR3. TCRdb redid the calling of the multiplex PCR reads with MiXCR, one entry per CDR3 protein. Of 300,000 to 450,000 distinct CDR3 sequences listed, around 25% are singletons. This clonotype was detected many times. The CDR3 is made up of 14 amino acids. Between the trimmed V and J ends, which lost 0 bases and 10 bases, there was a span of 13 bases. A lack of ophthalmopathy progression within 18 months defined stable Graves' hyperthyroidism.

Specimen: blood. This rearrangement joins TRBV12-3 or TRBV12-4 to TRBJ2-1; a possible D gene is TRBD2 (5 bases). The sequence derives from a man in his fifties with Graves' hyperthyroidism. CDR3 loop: CASSLAGATIEQFF. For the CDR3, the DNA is TGTGCCAGCAGTTTAGCGGGAGCGACAATCGAGCAGTTCTTC.